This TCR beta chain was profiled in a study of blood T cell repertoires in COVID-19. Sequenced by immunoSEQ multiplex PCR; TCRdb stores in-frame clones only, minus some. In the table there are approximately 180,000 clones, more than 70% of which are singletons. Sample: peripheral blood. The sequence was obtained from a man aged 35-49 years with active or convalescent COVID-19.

The CDR3 bases are TGTGCCAGCAGCCGAGCGACAGGGATGAAACTTCCCTCTGGAAACACCATATATTTT. Translating gives CASSRATGMKLPSGNTIYF. The chain recombines TRBV6-6 with TRBJ1-3, with 7 nucleotides matching TRBD1. This CDR3 has 19 residues. The germline V gene has CDR1 MNHNY and CDR2 SVGAGI (reference sequence). V shed 6 bases and J 0 bases; nucleotides not matched to a gene: 17.